This TCR beta chain comes out of a study of cytomegalovirus exposure and HLA in healthy donors. Whole-study results and caveats: The classifier was said to identify cytomegalovirus status with high specificity and sensitivity. Cytomegalovirus-associated TCR beta chains were listed, numbering more than 150.

A note on this clone: Its antigen is undetermined.

The donors were part of the validation cohort of 95 to 150 subjects. That cohort was separate from the first cohort, which comprised 700 or so subjects. The germline V gene encodes CDR1 SGHTA and CDR2 FQGNSA. V was shortened by 2 bases and J by 4 bases, with 8 bases between the two germline ends. The CDR3 spans 13 residues. Profiled with immunoSEQ multiplex PCR; TCRdb holds only in-frame clones, not every one. The repertoire holds about 140,000 clones, about nine tenths seen once, with about 0.7% in the top ten. Input material: PBMCs. The TCR was taken from a man aged 18 to 29 in good health and CMV-seronegative. The chain uses TRBV7-2 and TRBJ1-2; D not resolved. The CDR3 loop is CASSLLGGYGYTF. The CDR3 coding sequence is TGTGCCAGCAGCTTACTCGGCGGCTATGGCTACACCTTC.